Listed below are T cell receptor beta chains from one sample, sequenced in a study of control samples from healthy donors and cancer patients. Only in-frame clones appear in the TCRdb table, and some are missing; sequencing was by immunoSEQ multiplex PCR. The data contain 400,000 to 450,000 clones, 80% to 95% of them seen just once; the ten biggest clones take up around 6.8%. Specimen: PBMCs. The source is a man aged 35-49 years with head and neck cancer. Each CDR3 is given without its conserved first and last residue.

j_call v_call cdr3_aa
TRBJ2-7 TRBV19 ASSIGDRTYEQY
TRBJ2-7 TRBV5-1 ASSFRTGGYEQY
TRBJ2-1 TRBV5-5 ASSVTGTGSSNEQF
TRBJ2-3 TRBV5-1 ASNVAGFSTDTQY
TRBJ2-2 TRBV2 ASSGVGGFTGELF
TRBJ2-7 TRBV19 ASSIRVTYEQY
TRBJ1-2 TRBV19 ASSEGGQSLYGYT
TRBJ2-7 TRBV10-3 AISDTSGGINEQY
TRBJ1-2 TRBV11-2 ASSLGQNYGYT
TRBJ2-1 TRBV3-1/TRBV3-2 ASSQVAGEYNEQF
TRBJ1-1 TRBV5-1 ASSLEGHMKSTEAF
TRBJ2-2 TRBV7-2 ASSFSDMRANTGELF
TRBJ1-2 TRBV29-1 SGGDSPYGYT
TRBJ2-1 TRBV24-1 ATSPGDRVTNEQF
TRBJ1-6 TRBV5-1 ASSLSLNPTSSYNSPLH
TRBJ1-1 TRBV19 ASSEVLRNTEAF
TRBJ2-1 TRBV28 ASVGRRRAGPYNEQF